One sample yielded the 20 T cell receptor beta chains listed below, sequenced in a study of early T cells in non-severe SARS-CoV-2 infection. TCRdb re-analysed the 5' RACE reads in MiXCR, keeping a single row per CDR3 protein. Here the sample spans approximately 62,000 distinct CDR3 sequences, around 12% being singletons. Sequences were obtained from whole blood. The receptors stem from an adult who was a healthcare worker with PCR-confirmed SARS-CoV-2 infection or an uninfected control (not recorded which).

By share, this clonotype ranks as medium-sized. The chain combines TRBV7-6 with TRBJ2-7; 10 bases match TRBD1. Germline CDR1 SGHVS, CDR2 FNYEAQ. J gave up 7 bases and V 4 bases, and 10 bases lay outside the gene matches. CDR3 length equals 15 residues. The CDR3 is CASSYRDRGLDEQYF. The CDR3 DNA sequence: TGTGCCAGCAGCTACCGGGACAGGGGACTAGATGAGCAGTACTTC. Variable domain in full (rest from reference TRBV7-6 and TRBJ2-7): GAGVSQSPRYKVTKRGQDVALRCDPISGHVSLYWYRQALGQGPEFLTYFNYEAQQDKSGLPNDRFSAERPEGSISTLTIQRTEQRDSAMYRCASSYRDRGLDEQYFGPGTRLTVT.

This clonotype was detected ten times or more. The chain uses TRBV4-2 and TRBJ2-3; 11 bases fit TRBD2. V lost 4 bases to trimming and J lost 1 base; unmatched junction nucleotides: 4. Germline CDR1 is LGHNA and CDR2 is YNFKEQ. This CDR3 contains 16 residues. CDR3 residues: CASSPEGLAGTDTQYF. The CDR3 region has the DNA TGTGCCAGCAGCCCAGAGGGACTAGCGGGCACAGATACGCAGTATTTT.

This clonotype was seen a few times. The gene calls are TRBV29-1 and TRBJ2-7, with a tentative D call TRBD1 (6 bases). Germline V gene sequence: CDR1 SQVTM, CDR2 ANQGSEA. The length of the CDR3 is 14 residues. V dropped 4 bases and J dropped 3 bases, with 16 bases sitting between them. CDR3 loop: CSVGRAGALYEQYF. The CDR3 nucleotides read TGCAGCGTTGGCCGGGCAGGGGCCCTCTACGAGCAGTACTTC.

This chain joins TRBV4-1 and TRBJ2-1, with D tentatively TRBD1 or TRBD2 (5 bases each). Germline V gives CDR1 MGHRA, CDR2 YSYEKL. The CDR3 loop spans 14 amino acids. V was clipped by 1 base and J by 7 bases, with 11 bases between them. For the CDR3, the DNA is TGCGCCAGCAGCCAAGGGGGGAAGGGGAATGAGCAGTTCTTC. This translates into CASSQGGKGNEQFF.

This clonotype is a singleton in its sample. With a much larger clone just one base away, this may be a read error. The chain is built from TRBV6-2 or TRBV6-3 and TRBJ2-5; a weak D match, TRBD1 (5 bases). Per the germline V gene, CDR1 is MNHEY and CDR2 is SVGEGT. The CDR3 is 15 residues long. The V gene lost 2 bases and the J gene lost 4 bases, with 14 bases spanning the gap. The CDR3 reads CASSYTTQGLETQYF. CDR3 in DNA: TGTGCCAGCAGTTACACGACGCAGGGTCTAGAGACCCAGTACTTC.

This clonotype was counted at least ten times. The chain employs TRBV28 and TRBJ2-7; 10 nucleotides agree with TRBD1. Germline assignment: CDR1 MDHEN and CDR2 SYDVKM. J gave up 5 bases and V 6 bases, and 7 bases lay outside the gene matches. CDR3 length: 14 residues. The CDR3 DNA reads as TGTGCCAGCAGGCCCTCGACAGGGGGCGACGAGCAGTACTTC. This encodes CASRPSTGGDEQYF. The complete variable domain, with remaining parts taken from reference TRBV28 and TRBJ2-7, reads DVKVTQSSRYLVKRTGEKVFLECVQDMDHENMFWYRQDPGLGLRLIYFSYDVKMKEKGDIPEGYSVSREKKERFSLILESASTNQTSMYLCASRPSTGGDEQYFGPGTRLTVT.

The chain employs TRBV7-3 and TRBJ1-1, with TRBD1 identical over 8 bases. CDR3 length: 16 residues. CDR1 and CDR2 (germline): SGHTA, FQGTGA. With 5 bases clipped from V and 1 base from J, the junction kept 9 bases outside the gene matches. The CDR3 sequence is CASSQTPGQGNTEAFF. The CDR3 coding sequence is TGTGCCAGCAGCCAAACGCCCGGACAGGGGAACACTGAAGCTTTCTTT. Full variable domain (rest looked up from reference TRBV7-3 and TRBJ1-1): GAGVSQTPSNKVTEKGKYVELRCDPISGHTALYWYRQSLGQGPEFLIYFQGTGAADDSGLPNDRFFAVRPEGSVSTLKIQRTERGDSAVYLCASSQTPGQGNTEAFFGQGTRLTVV.

This clonotype has a count of ten or more. The rearrangement uses TRBV10-3 and TRBJ2-3; possibly TRBD2 for D (6 bases). Germline V gene data show CDR1 as ENHRY and CDR2 as SYGVKD. Trimming stripped 8 bases from V and 0 bases from J, with 12 bases between. The CDR3 contains 14 residues. The CDR3 spells CAISGGSSTDTQYF. The CDR3 bases are TGTGCCATCTCTGGGGGGTCTAGCACAGATACGCAGTATTTT.

The rearrangement uses TRBV6-2 or TRBV6-3 and TRBJ2-1, with D unresolved. The V gene lost 6 bases and the J gene lost 7 bases, with 7 bases spanning the gap. In germline, CDR1 is MNHEY, CDR2 SVGEGT. This CDR3 has 11 residues. In nucleotides, the CDR3 is TGTGCCAGCAGCCCGTGGAATGAGCAGTTCTTC. Translating it yields CASSPWNEQFF.

Ten or more counts support this clonotype. This chain connects TRBV27 to TRBJ2-3; possibly TRBD1 for D (6 bases). Germline V gene lookup returns CDR1 MNHEY and CDR2 SMNVEV (reference sequence). V lost 2 bases and J 0 bases, leaving 6 bases between the germline ends. CDR3 length: 14 amino acids. CDR3 nucleotide sequence: TGTGCCAGCAGTTTAGACAGGAGCACAGATACGCAGTATTTT. As protein: CASSLDRSTDTQYF.

This clonotype occurred many times. The J gene is TRBJ1-4, the V gene TRBV18; possibly TRBD1 for D (6 bases). Trimming shortened V by 3 bases and J by 4 bases, and 12 bases separated the two germline ends. This CDR3 has 15 residues. The germline V gene has CDR1 KGHSH and CDR2 LQKENI. The CDR3 here is CASSPRTAINEKLFF. The CDR3 bases are TGTGCCAGCTCACCCCGGACAGCGATTAATGAAAAACTGTTTTTT.

This clonotype has a count of ten or more. The chain joins TRBV3-1 to TRBJ2-5, with 8 bases identical to TRBD2. The CDR3 has 16 residues. Germline loops: CDR1 LGHDT, CDR2 YNNKEL (reference sequence). V lost 3 bases, J lost 4 bases, and 10 bases stayed unmatched. CDR3 bases: TGTGCCAGCAGCCAGAATCCCAGCGGGAGCCCAGAGACCCAGTACTTC. Encoded protein: CASSQNPSGSPETQYF.

This clonotype was counted only a few times. V usage is TRBV3-1 and J usage is TRBJ2-3; D is unclear. The germline V gene has CDR1 LGHDT and CDR2 YNNKEL (reference sequence). Trimming took off 4 bases at V and 9 bases at J, with 8 bases between the two ends. This CDR3 contains 11 residues. CDR3 residues: CASSLAQTQYF. CDR3 sequence (DNA): TGTGCCAGCAGCCTCGCCCAGACGCAGTATTTT.

Ten or more counts support this clonotype. CDR3 nucleotides: TGTGCCAGCAGCGCTTCCTACAATGAGCAGTTCTTC. Its protein is CASSASYNEQFF. This chain links TRBV7-2 with TRBJ2-1, with D unresolved. Trimming removed 5 bases from V and 1 base from J, with 3 bases in between. The CDR3 is 12 residues long. The germline V gene encodes CDR1 SGHTA and CDR2 FQGNSA.

This clonotype was detected ten times or more. This sequence joins TRBV24-1 and TRBJ1-2; 8 bases align to TRBD1. CDR3 size: 14 residues. Germline V gene lookup returns CDR1 KGHDR and CDR2 SFDVKD. V gave up 3 bases and J gave up 2 bases; unmatched junction bases: 1. The CDR3 is CATSDRQGNYGYTF. As DNA, the CDR3 is TGTGCCACCAGTGATCGACAGGGGAACTATGGCTACACCTTC.

This clonotype was detected a few times. This sequence joins TRBV20-1 and TRBJ2-5; TRBD1 matches 7 bases. V gave up 0 bases and J gave up 2 bases; unmatched junction bases: 9. There are 16 residues in the CDR3. CDR1 and CDR2 (germline): DFQATT, SNEGSKA (reference sequence). CDR3 in amino acids: CSARDTGVGAQETQYF. CDR3 sequence (DNA): TGCAGTGCTAGAGATACAGGGGTGGGGGCACAAGAGACCCAGTACTTC.

This clonotype was observed a few times. The chain carries TRBV7-3 and TRBJ2-1, with 11 bases that match TRBD2. The germline V gene encodes CDR1 SGHTA and CDR2 FQGTGA. V shed 1 base, J shed 8 bases, and the junction held 4 bases outside the gene matches. The CDR3 has 15 amino acids. The CDR3 nucleotides read TGTGCCAGCAGCTTAAGACTAGCGGGAACCGATGAGCAGTTCTTC. It specifies CASSLRLAGTDEQFF.

This rearrangement joins TRBV28 to TRBJ2-3, with 10 bases aligning to TRBD2. CDR1 MDHEN and CDR2 SYDVKM come from the germline V gene. The length of the CDR3 is 11 residues. CDR3: CASGGADTQYF. The CDR3 nucleotides read TGTGCGAGCGGGGGGGCTGATACGCAGTATTTT.

This clonotype appeared many times. The chain has TRBV3-1 and TRBJ1-5; D is undetermined. The germline gives CDR1 LGHDT, CDR2 YNNKEL (reference sequence). Trimming took off 2 bases at V and 9 bases at J, with 8 bases between the two ends. The CDR3 covers 12 residues. CDR3 protein: CASSQLYGPQHF. The CDR3 DNA is TGTGCCAGCAGCCAATTGTACGGGCCCCAGCATTTT.

This clonotype was observed at least ten times. This sequence joins TRBV7-2 and TRBJ2-5; TRBD2 matches 7 bases. The CDR3 runs 17 residues. V was pared by 1 base and J by 4 bases, with 12 bases of the junction left unmatched. CDR1 and CDR2 from the germline V gene are SGHTA and FQGNSA. The CDR3 DNA reads TGTGCCAGCAGCTTAGAAGGTCGACTAGCACATCGAGAGACCCAGTACTTC. Its protein is CASSLEGRLAHRETQYF.